These 30 T cell receptor beta chains were all obtained from the same sample, sequenced in a study of T cell clonality in common variable immunodeficiency. Findings of the study overall: Reportedly, TCR beta sequences from common variable immunodeficiency showed fewer deletions and N-nucleotide insertions.

Only in-frame clones appear in the TCRdb table, and some are missing; sequencing was by immunoSEQ multiplex PCR. The sample presents fewer than 20,000 clones, none singletons. Their antigens remain unidentified. Input material: peripheral blood mononuclear cells. These receptors originate from a human donor with common variable immunodeficiency.

This clone was seen more than once but under ten times. Sequencing ends 3 residues short of the CDR3 end; the germline J gene provides the rest. The gene calls are TRBV29-1 and TRBJ2-1; 8 bases fit TRBD2. The germline V gene has CDR1 SQVTM and CDR2 ANQGSEA. After removal of 3 bases from V and 3 bases from J, the junction contained 4 bases not matched to a gene. The CDR3 length is 14 residues. The covered CDR3 bases are TGCAGCGTTGAGGGGCTAGCGGGCTACAATGAG. This sequence encodes CSVEGLAGYNE. The CDR3 in its entirety is CSVEGLAGYNEQFF.

About this clone itself: Read coverage stops 3 residues before the CDR3 terminus; the germline J gene supplies the remainder. The rearrangement uses TRBV18 and TRBJ1-2; no reliable D call. The germline V gene encodes CDR1 KGHSH and CDR2 LQKENI. V gave up 1 base and J gave up 6 bases, with 3 bases separating them. The CDR3 is 11 amino acids. The covered CDR3 bases are TGTGCCAGCTCACCACAGGATGGC. It is translated as CASSPQDG. The entire CDR3 is CASSPQDGYTF.

This clone was observed a few times. Read data end 3 residues before the CDR3 end; the end is taken from the germline J gene. The gene calls are TRBV6-2 or TRBV6-3 and TRBJ2-7; 10 bases agree with TRBD1. Germline V gene lookup returns CDR1 MNHEY and CDR2 SVGEGT. V was clipped by 5 bases and J by 4 bases; unmatched bases: 8. The CDR3 loop spans 15 amino acids. The sequenced CDR3 bases are TGTGCCAGCAGTGGAACGGGACAGGGGAATTACGAG. Protein: CASSGTGQGNYE. The whole CDR3 region reads CASSGTGQGNYEQYF.

Many counts were recorded for this clone. The DNA ends 3 residues before the CDR3 does, and the rest of the CDR3 is filled in from the germline J gene. The V and J genes are TRBV18 and TRBJ2-1; weak D call: TRBD2 (5 bases). Trimming removed 3 bases from V and 2 bases from J, with 5 bases in between. The length of the CDR3 is 13 residues. The germline CDR1 and CDR2 sequences are KGHSH and LQKENI. The CDR3 here is CASSPTTYNEQFF. The sequenced part of the CDR3 DNA is TGTGCCAGCTCACCGACTACCTACAATGAG. Full variable domain (outside the CDR3, taken from reference TRBV18 and TRBJ2-1): NAGVMQNPRHLVRRRGQEARLRCSPMKGHSHVYWYRQLPEEGLKFMVYLQKENIIDESGMPKERFSAEFPKEGPSILRIQQVVRGDSAAYFCASSPTTYNEQFFGPGTRLTVL.

This clone was found many times. The CDR3 extends 3 residues past the end of the read, so its final part is completed from the germline J gene. The chain joins TRBV29-1 to TRBJ2-3, with D maybe TRBD2 (5 bases). The CDR3 length is 12 residues. CDR1 is SQVTM, CDR2 ANQGSEA, per germline. The germline V and J ends were trimmed by 6 bases and 4 bases, with 11 bases remaining between them. CDR3 protein: CSVSEAADTQYF. CDR3 DNA (partial): TGCAGCGTCTCGGAAGCGGCAGATACG.

With regard to this clone: Read sequence stops 3 residues before the CDR3 end, and the germline J gene provides the missing end. The V and J genes are TRBV7-9 and TRBJ1-6; D call uncertain. The CDR3 length is 15 residues. The V end lost 2 bases, the J end lost 2 bases, and 7 bases lay between the germline ends. The germline V gene has CDR1 SEHNR and CDR2 FQNEAQ (reference sequence). The CDR3 spells CASSLSSAYNSPLHF. Incomplete CDR3 DNA: TGTGCCAGCAGCTTAAGTTCGGCCTATAATTCACCC.

This clone was recorded a few times. The read ends 3 residues early relative to the CDR3; the germline J gene fills the gap. The V and J genes are TRBV7-2 and TRBJ2-3; D perhaps matches TRBD2 (5 bases). The CDR3 is made up of 15 amino acids. The V and J ends lost 4 bases and 4 bases respectively, with 15 bases between them. CDR1 and CDR2 (germline): SGHTA, FQGNSA. CDR3 bases read: TGTGCCAGCAGCTATATACTAGGTCTGGCAGATACG. This translates into CASSYILGLADT. The full CDR3 protein reads CASSYILGLADTQYF.

On this clone itself: The sequence runs out 3 residues before the end of the CDR3; the remainder is reconstructed from the germline J gene. The chain links TRBV19 to TRBJ2-2; 7 positions match TRBD2. CDR3 length: 13 amino acids. The V gene end was trimmed by 3 bases and the J gene end by 6 bases; junction bases not matched to a gene: 1. The germline V gene encodes CDR1 LNHDA and CDR2 SQIVND (reference sequence). CDR3 loop: CASSMGGAGELFF. CDR3 bases read: TGTGCCAGTAGTATGGGAGGGGCCGGGGAG.

Comments on this clone: The read halts 3 residues ahead of the CDR3 end, with the missing end drawn from the germline J gene. The V call is TRBV7-2, the J call TRBJ2-3; no firm D call. The CDR3 spans 14 residues. Germline CDR1 and CDR2: SGHTA and FQGNSA. Deletions cut 5 bases from V and 6 bases from J, with 15 bases between. The CDR3 bases that were read are TGTGCCAGCAGCGCGACCCTAAGGGCGGATACG. It yields the protein CASSATLRADT. From start to end, the CDR3 is CASSATLRADTQYF.

This clone ranks as medium-sized. The read is 3 residues too short to cover the CDR3 end, so that end is filled in from the germline J gene. The chain joins TRBV4-1 to TRBJ1-6; D is unresolved. The length of the CDR3 is 16 residues. Germline lookup yields CDR1 MGHRA and CDR2 YSYEKL. The germline V and J ends were trimmed by 0 bases and 11 bases, with 17 bases remaining between them. CDR3 bases read: TGCGCCAGCAGCCAAGAGCCCAATTTAGATGCGGCACCC. It is translated as CASSQEPNLDAAP. The whole CDR3 protein reads CASSQEPNLDAAPLHF.

This clone was seen ten or more times. The CDR3 end lies 3 residues beyond the end of the read and is filled in from the germline J gene. The V and J genes are TRBV5-1 and TRBJ1-1; 7 nucleotides match TRBD1. The CDR3 sequence is 15 residues long. J was trimmed by 4 bases and V by 0 bases; bases with no gene match: 6. Germline-derived CDR1 and CDR2 are SGHRS and YFSETQ. The CDR3 reads CASSLEGAPGTEAFF. CDR3 bases read: TGCGCCAGCAGCTTGGAGGGGGCTCCGGGCACTGAA.

By its share, this clone is medium-sized. The DNA ends 3 residues before the CDR3 does, and the rest of the CDR3 is filled in from the germline J gene. The same CDR3 can be traced to other DNA sequences in this sample. V gene TRBV6-2 or TRBV6-3 combines with J gene TRBJ2-1, with D hard to call. The CDR3 loop spans 13 amino acids. Per the germline V gene, CDR1 is MNHEY and CDR2 is SVGEGT. Trimming removed 5 bases from V and 4 bases from J, with 9 bases in between. CDR3: CASSLDSYNEQFF. Partial CDR3 DNA: TGTGCCAGCAGTCTCGACTCTTACAATGAG.

This clone occurred a few times. The CDR3 is cut off 3 residues early in the read; its end comes from the germline J gene. The rearrangement joins TRBV18 to TRBJ2-2; weak D call: TRBD1 (5 bases). Per germline, CDR1 KGHSH and CDR2 LQKENI. The V end lost 3 bases, the J end lost 1 base, and 9 bases lay between the germline ends. The CDR3 covers 15 residues. CDR3 bases read: TGTGCCAGCTCACCTGTGGGGCAGAACACCGGGGAG. Translation: CASSPVGQNTGE. From start to end, the CDR3 is CASSPVGQNTGELFF.

This clone was counted ten times or more. The read ends 3 residues early relative to the CDR3; the germline J gene fills the gap. The rearrangement joins TRBV29-1 to TRBJ2-2, with TRBD1 matching over 9 bases. J was trimmed by 3 bases and V by 5 bases; bases with no gene match: 4. Germline V gene sequence: CDR1 SQVTM, CDR2 ANQGSEA. The CDR3 has 14 amino acids. The part of the CDR3 DNA that was read is TGCAGCGTTCGGGGACAGGGAGACACCGGGGAG. Protein sequence: CSVRGQGDTGE. The whole CDR3 reads CSVRGQGDTGELFF.

This clone was found a few times. The CDR3 end falls 3 residues outside the read, so it is completed with the germline J gene. This chain links TRBV7-6 with TRBJ1-6; 10 bases agree with TRBD1. Trimming removed 5 bases from V and 8 bases from J; junction bases left unmatched: 6. Germline loops: CDR1 SGHVS, CDR2 FNYEAQ. The CDR3 contains 15 residues. CDR3 DNA (partial): TGTGCCAGCAGCCTACGAGGGACAGGGGATTCACCC. It yields the protein CASSLRGTGDSP. The full CDR3 reads CASSLRGTGDSPLHF.

The CDR3 reads CASSFAREEKLFF. CDR3 bases read: TGTGCCAGCAGCTTTGCCAGGGAGGAAAAA. The gene calls are TRBV11-2 and TRBJ1-4, with a tentative D call TRBD1 (5 bases). The read finishes 3 residues shy of the CDR3 end, and the germline J gene is used to complete it. The germline V gene has CDR1 SGHAT and CDR2 FQNNGV. V lost 3 bases to trimming and J lost 8 bases, with 10 bases between them. This CDR3 spans 13 amino acids.

This clone was recorded a few times. The CDR3 goes on 3 residues after the read ends, and that part is filled in from the germline J gene. V usage is TRBV2 and J usage is TRBJ1-2, with D possibly matching TRBD1 (5 bases). The CDR3 spans 13 residues. Germline V gene data show CDR1 as SNHLY and CDR2 as FYNNEI. CDR3 bases read: TGTGCCAGCAGTGAATGGCAGGGTAGCGGC. It encodes CASSEWQGSG. The whole CDR3 protein reads CASSEWQGSGYTF.

This clone occurred a few times. Read sequence stops 3 residues before the CDR3 end, and the germline J gene provides the missing end. This chain joins TRBV18 and TRBJ2-2; 8 nucleotides align to TRBD1. The junction had 9 bases not matched to a gene; V was cut back by 10 bases and J by 5 bases. Germline CDR1 is KGHSH and CDR2 is LQKENI. The CDR3 has 14 amino acids. CDR3 DNA (partial): TGTGCCACCTCTCGTCAGGGGGCGACCGGGGAG. Translating gives CATSRQGATGE. The full-length CDR3 reads as CATSRQGATGELFF.

This clone turned up a few times. Sequencing ends 3 residues short of the CDR3 end; the germline J gene provides the rest. The chain has TRBV18 and TRBJ2-2, with D perhaps matching TRBD1 (5 bases). Trimming pared 5 bases from V and 1 base from J, leaving 5 bases between. Germline CDR1 and CDR2: KGHSH and LQKENI. The CDR3 extends over 13 amino acids. Incomplete CDR3 DNA: TGTGCCAGCTCAACAGGGAACACCGGGGAG. Its protein is CASSTGNTGE. The whole CDR3 protein is CASSTGNTGELFF. Looking up the rest from reference TRBV18 and TRBJ2-2 gives the full variable domain: NAGVMQNPRHLVRRRGQEARLRCSPMKGHSHVYWYRQLPEEGLKFMVYLQKENIIDESGMPKERFSAEFPKEGPSILRIQQVVRGDSAAYFCASSTGNTGELFFGEGSRLTVL.

This clone came up a few times. The DNA ends 3 residues before the CDR3 does, and the rest of the CDR3 is filled in from the germline J gene. J is TRBJ2-1 and V is TRBV2, with TRBD1 matching over 10 bases. This CDR3 region has 14 residues. Trimming removed 8 bases from V and 2 bases from J; junction bases left unmatched: 3. Germline CDR1 reads SNHLY; CDR2 reads FYNNEI. CDR3 DNA, as far as it was read: TGTGCCAGCTCCGGACAGGGGGCCTACAATGAG. Translated, it gives CASSGQGAYNE. The whole CDR3 sequence is CASSGQGAYNEQFF.

Concerning this clone: The CDR3 extends 3 residues past the end of the read, so its final part is completed from the germline J gene. The rearrangement links TRBV7-6 to TRBJ2-5; 10 bases match TRBD2. Germline trimming cut 5 bases from V and 5 bases from J; bases unmatched to any gene: 14. Germline values: CDR1 SGHVS, CDR2 FNYEAQ. This CDR3 has 17 amino acids. The sequenced CDR3 bases are TGTGCCAGCAGCGCCAATTTAGCGGGGGGCCTGTGGGAGACC. It yields the protein CASSANLAGGLWET. The full CDR3 reads CASSANLAGGLWETQYF. Complete variable domain (other parts from reference TRBV7-6 and TRBJ2-5): GAGVSQSPRYKVTKRGQDVALRCDPISGHVSLYWYRQALGQGPEFLTYFNYEAQQDKSGLPNDRFSAERPEGSISTLTIQRTEQRDSAMYRCASSANLAGGLWETQYFGPGTRLLVL.

Points on this clone: The DNA ends 3 residues before the CDR3 does, and the rest of the CDR3 is filled in from the germline J gene. Other nucleotide sequences from this sample produce the same CDR3. The V and J genes are TRBV6-2 or TRBV6-3 and TRBJ2-7; 8 positions agree with TRBD2. Per germline, CDR1 MNHEY and CDR2 SVGEGT. The CDR3 runs 14 residues. J lost 5 bases, V lost 6 bases, and 9 bases had no gene match. The sequenced part of the CDR3 DNA is TGTGCCAGCAGCCCCCCGAGCGGGAGTGACGAG. Encoded protein: CASSPPSGSDE. Given in full, the CDR3 is CASSPPSGSDEQYF.

This clone was counted many times. The sequenced CDR3 bases are TGCAGCGCTTCACAGGGGGCGTATGGC. It translates to CSASQGAYG. The CDR3 in full is CSASQGAYGYTF. This chain uses TRBV29-1 with TRBJ1-2; 9 bases are shared with TRBD1. The CDR3 is cut off 3 residues early in the read; its end comes from the germline J gene. The CDR3 extends over 12 amino acids. Germline V gene data show CDR1 as SQVTM and CDR2 as ANQGSEA. Trimming cost V 7 bases and J 5 bases; bases outside gene matches: 5.

This clone came up a few times. The CDR3 end is not reached by the read, which stops 3 residues before it; the germline J gene fills it in. This sequence joins TRBV19 and TRBJ2-5, with unresolved D. Germline values: CDR1 LNHDA, CDR2 SQIVND (reference sequence). Trimming took 3 bases from V and 7 from J, leaving 15 bases between them. The CDR3 has 14 amino acids. CDR3 amino acids: CASSIQVRIGTQYF. The DNA read from the CDR3 is TGTGCCAGTAGTATCCAGGTGCGAATTGGGACC.

A remark on this clone: The DNA ends 3 residues before the CDR3 does, and the rest of the CDR3 is filled in from the germline J gene. The chain combines TRBV7-9 with TRBJ1-2; 8 bases are shared with TRBD1. The V gene's germline CDR1 is SEHNR and CDR2 FQNEAQ (reference sequence). Trimming took 5 bases from V and 5 from J; bases not matched to a gene: 7. The CDR3 length is 14 residues. Incomplete CDR3 DNA: TGTGCCAGCAGCAGGCAGGGGGCAGGATATGGC. Translating it yields CASSRQGAGYG. Given in full, the CDR3 is CASSRQGAGYGYTF.

This clone was recorded a few times. Read coverage stops 3 residues before the CDR3 terminus; the germline J gene supplies the remainder. The genes are TRBV19 and TRBJ1-4; D remains unclear. The CDR3 covers 15 residues. Trimming shortened V by 5 bases and J by 0 bases, and 10 bases separated the two germline ends. CDR1 and CDR2 from the germline V gene are LNHDA and SQIVND (reference sequence). This CDR3 reads CASSPGFATNEKLFF. The CDR3 DNA, read in part, is TGTGCCAGTAGTCCCGGGTTTGCAACTAATGAAAAA.

This clone was seen only a few times. The sequence runs out 3 residues before the end of the CDR3; the remainder is reconstructed from the germline J gene. The chain joins TRBV18 to TRBJ2-1; TRBD2 aligns across 8 bases. Trimming cost V 2 bases and J 3 bases; bases outside gene matches: 3. The germline V gene has CDR1 KGHSH and CDR2 LQKENI. The CDR3 is 15 amino acids. The CDR3 reads CASSPGAGDYNEQFF. The part of the CDR3 DNA that was read is TGTGCCAGCTCACCAGGAGCGGGAGACTACAATGAG.

The CDR3 spells CASSLVEGFVNEQFF. The DNA read from the CDR3 is TGTGCCAGCAGCTTAGTCGAGGGCTTTGTCAATGAG. The chain uses TRBV7-2 and TRBJ2-1; a weak D match, TRBD2 (5 bases). The CDR3 is cut off 3 residues early in the read; its end comes from the germline J gene. This CDR3 has 15 amino acids. Deletions cut 1 base from V and 6 bases from J, with 13 bases between. Looked up from germline, CDR1 is SGHTA and CDR2 is FQGNSA. Supplemented by reference TRBV7-2 and TRBJ2-1, the full variable domain reads GAGVSQSPSNKVTEKGKDVELRCDPISGHTALYWYRQSLGQGLEFLIYFQGNSAPDKSGLPSDRFSAERTGGSVSTLTIQRTQQEDSAVYLCASSLVEGFVNEQFFGPGTRLTVL.

To note about this clone: The read comes to an end 3 residues before the CDR3 does, leaving the germline J gene to fill in the end. The chain is built from TRBV7-6 and TRBJ2-3, with D possibly TRBD2 on 6 matching bases. CDR3 length equals 15 residues. V was pared by 5 bases and J by 6 bases, with 18 bases between. Germline-derived CDR1 and CDR2 are SGHVS and FNYEAQ. CDR3 DNA, as far as it was read: TGTGCCAGCAGCACACTAGCATCCGTTCCCGATACG. It encodes CASSTLASVPDT. The complete CDR3 protein is CASSTLASVPDTQYF. Combining the CDR3 with reference TRBV7-6 and TRBJ2-3 gives the whole variable domain GAGVSQSPRYKVTKRGQDVALRCDPISGHVSLYWYRQALGQGPEFLTYFNYEAQQDKSGLPNDRFSAERPEGSISTLTIQRTEQRDSAMYRCASSTLASVPDTQYFGPGTRLTVL.

This clone was seen repeatedly, ten times or more. The observed sequence ends 3 residues before the CDR3 terminus, with the missing tail filled in from the germline J gene. The J gene is TRBJ2-7, the V gene TRBV20-1; possible D gene TRBD1, 6 bases. The germline V gene has CDR1 DFQATT and CDR2 SNEGSKA (reference sequence). V was shortened by 3 bases and J by 3 bases, with 9 bases between the two germline ends. CDR3 length: 12 amino acids. Partial CDR3 DNA: TGCAGTGCTAGGAACAGGGACTACGAG. This gives the protein CSARNRDYE. The CDR3 in full is CSARNRDYEQYF.